This is a list of T cell receptor beta chains from one sample in a study of CD8 T cells in Susac syndrome. From the immunoSEQ multiplex PCR reads, TCRdb called clonotypes with MiXCR, one entry per CDR3 protein. The data hold a few hundred thousand distinct CDR3 sequences, with approximately 85% observed a single time. Sequenced material: CD8+ T cells from PBMCs. Receptor source: a human donor with multiple sclerosis. CDR3s include the opening cysteine and the closing phenylalanine or tryptophan. A D gene is named only where the DNA matches it firmly. Clone size, where shown, is once, few, many, or a class for clones that have expanded.

clone_size: .; d_call: TRBD1; j_call: TRBJ2-1; v_call: TRBV20-1; cdr3_nt: TGCAGTGCTCCAGGGGGCGTCTCCTACAATGAGCAGTTCTTC; cdr3_aa: CSAPGGVSYNEQFF
clone_size: once; d_call: TRBD2; j_call: TRBJ2-1; v_call: TRBV7-3; cdr3_nt: TGTGCCAGCAGCTTAACTAGCGGGAGGGTGGGTGAGCAGTTCTTC; cdr3_aa: CASSLTSGRVGEQFF
clone_size: .; d_call: TRBD2; j_call: TRBJ2-7; v_call: TRBV5-1; cdr3_nt: TGCGCCAGCAGCTTGGAGGGGACTACCTATCCCTACGAGCAGTACTTC; cdr3_aa: CASSLEGTTYPYEQYF
clone_size: .; d_call: .; j_call: TRBJ2-3; v_call: TRBV2; cdr3_nt: TGTGCCAGCATACAGGTCGGCACAGATACGCAGTATTTT; cdr3_aa: CASIQVGTDTQYF
clone_size: .; d_call: .; j_call: TRBJ2-1; v_call: TRBV7-9; cdr3_nt: TGTGCCAGCAGCTTACGTGTCGGGAACAATGAGCAGTTCTTC; cdr3_aa: CASSLRVGNNEQFF
clone_size: .; d_call: .; j_call: TRBJ2-2; v_call: TRBV27; cdr3_nt: TGTGCCAGCATATCCGGGGCCGGGGAGCTGTTTTTT; cdr3_aa: CASISGAGELFF
clone_size: .; d_call: .; j_call: TRBJ2-2; v_call: TRBV4-1; cdr3_nt: TGCGCCAGCAGCCAGTTCAAAACGGGGAGCCAAGCGAACACCGGGGAGCTGTTTTTT; cdr3_aa: CASSQFKTGSQANTGELFF
clone_size: .; d_call: .; j_call: TRBJ2-3; v_call: TRBV11-2; cdr3_nt: TGTGCCAGCAGCTTATCAGCCAGTCTGGGGGATACGCAGTATTTT; cdr3_aa: CASSLSASLGDTQYF
clone_size: .; d_call: .; j_call: TRBJ2-1; v_call: TRBV4-1; cdr3_nt: TGCGCCAGCAGCCAAGGCCCGGAGGGTAGAAATGAGCAGTTCTTC; cdr3_aa: CASSQGPEGRNEQFF
clone_size: .; d_call: .; j_call: TRBJ2-2; v_call: TRBV28; cdr3_nt: TGTGCCAGCAGTTATGACCTTGCTAGCACCGGGGAGCTGTTTTTT; cdr3_aa: CASSYDLASTGELFF
clone_size: .; d_call: TRBD1; j_call: TRBJ1-6; v_call: TRBV2; cdr3_nt: TGTGCCAGCAGTGTAAGGCAGGGGGCCTCCTATAATTCACCCCTCCACTTT; cdr3_aa: CASSVRQGASYNSPLHF
clone_size: .; d_call: .; j_call: TRBJ2-1; v_call: TRBV5-1; cdr3_nt: TGCGCCAGCAGCGAAGGAGGGGCCAACGTCTTC; cdr3_aa: CASSEGGANVF
clone_size: .; d_call: .; j_call: TRBJ2-2; v_call: TRBV7-6; cdr3_nt: TGTGCCAGCAGCTTAGGGAACCTGGACACCGGGGAGCTGTTTTTT; cdr3_aa: CASSLGNLDTGELFF
clone_size: few; d_call: TRBD1; j_call: TRBJ1-2; v_call: TRBV6-1; cdr3_nt: TGTGCCAGCAGTGACCGTGGGACAGAAACCGCCTATGGCTACACCTTC; cdr3_aa: CASSDRGTETAYGYTF
clone_size: once; d_call: TRBD2; j_call: TRBJ2-3; v_call: TRBV27; cdr3_nt: TGTGCCAGCAGTCCTCCGGGGAGGGACACAGATACGCAGTATTTT; cdr3_aa: CASSPPGRDTDTQYF
clone_size: .; d_call: TRBD2; j_call: TRBJ2-1; v_call: TRBV29-1; cdr3_nt: TGCAGCGTTGACCCTAGCGGGAGATTGGGCAATGAGCAGTTCTTC; cdr3_aa: CSVDPSGRLGNEQFF
clone_size: .; d_call: .; j_call: TRBJ1-2; v_call: TRBV6-1; cdr3_nt: TGTGCCAGCAGGTTCTTTGGAAGGAGCGCTTATGGCTACACCTTC; cdr3_aa: CASRFFGRSAYGYTF
clone_size: .; d_call: .; j_call: TRBJ2-7; v_call: TRBV4-1; cdr3_nt: TGCGCCAGCAGCCAAGATCCCCTCCGCTCCTACGAGCAGTACTTC; cdr3_aa: CASSQDPLRSYEQYF
clone_size: once; d_call: TRBD2; j_call: TRBJ2-3; v_call: TRBV19; cdr3_nt: TGTGCCAGTAGTAAGTGGGAGGGCCGGGATACGCAGTATTTT; cdr3_aa: CASSKWEGRDTQYF
clone_size: .; d_call: .; j_call: TRBJ2-3; v_call: TRBV4-1; cdr3_nt: TGCGCCAGCAGCCAAGAAGGCGGGACTGGGCAGTATTTT; cdr3_aa: CASSQEGGTGQYF
clone_size: .; d_call: .; j_call: TRBJ2-1; v_call: TRBV7-9; cdr3_nt: TGTGCCAGCAGCTTATTGGCGGTTGAGCAGTTCTTC; cdr3_aa: CASSLLAVEQFF
clone_size: .; d_call: .; j_call: TRBJ1-1; v_call: TRBV4-1; cdr3_nt: TGCGCCAGCAGCCAAGAAAACTGGGGAGGGACTGAAGCTTTCTTT; cdr3_aa: CASSQENWGGTEAFF
clone_size: .; d_call: TRBD2; j_call: TRBJ2-7; v_call: TRBV11-2; cdr3_nt: TGTGCCAGCAGCTTAGATCTAGCGGGGGAGGTTGGGTACGAGCAGTACTTC; cdr3_aa: CASSLDLAGEVGYEQYF
clone_size: few; d_call: .; j_call: TRBJ2-3; v_call: TRBV11-3; cdr3_nt: TGTGCCAGCAGCTTAATAGGGGGGGGGCAGGGCAACACCCGCACAGATACGCAGTATTTT; cdr3_aa: CASSLIGGGQGNTRTDTQYF
clone_size: .; d_call: .; j_call: TRBJ2-7; v_call: TRBV4-1; cdr3_nt: TGCGCCAGCAGCCCCCGGACTTTGTTCGAGCAGTACTTC; cdr3_aa: CASSPRTLFEQYF
clone_size: .; d_call: .; j_call: TRBJ1-3; v_call: TRBV5-1; cdr3_nt: TGCGCCAGCAGCCTGGACGGGATCGGCTCTGGAAACACCATATATTTT; cdr3_aa: CASSLDGIGSGNTIYF
clone_size: .; d_call: .; j_call: TRBJ1-1; v_call: TRBV12-5; cdr3_nt: TGTGCTAGTGGTTTGGGGACAGCCGCGAACACTGAAGCTTTCTTT; cdr3_aa: CASGLGTAANTEAFF
clone_size: .; d_call: TRBD1; j_call: TRBJ2-1; v_call: TRBV5-4; cdr3_nt: TGTGCCAGCAGCTTTCCGGGACAGGGGGCGAACAATGAGCAGTTCTTC; cdr3_aa: CASSFPGQGANNEQFF
clone_size: .; d_call: TRBD1; j_call: TRBJ2-7; v_call: TRBV3-1; cdr3_nt: TGTGCCAGCAGCCACATAACAGGGGGGAACACCTACGAGCAGTACTTC; cdr3_aa: CASSHITGGNTYEQYF